Presented here are 18 T cell receptor beta chains from one specimen sequenced in a study of beta chain features in type 1 diabetes. Overall study results and limits: Among patients with Type 1 diabetes, TCRB CDR3s were moderately but significantly shorter in every one of the four CD4+ subsets.

Since all of the isolated RNA was reverse transcribed, expressed TCRB transcripts were what got sequenced. The repertoire was sequenced with immunoSEQ multiplex PCR; TCRdb's copy has only in-frame clones and lacks some. The profile shows 250,000 to 300,000 clones, around 24% of them singletons. No antigens are known for them. Material: naive CD4+ T cells from blood. Source of these receptors: a woman aged 30 to 39 with type 1 diabetes.

This chain connects TRBV27 to TRBJ2-5; TRBD1 agrees at 9 bases. The trim removed 5 bases at V and 1 base at J, leaving 5 bases unmatched. The CDR3 is 15 amino acids. Germline values: CDR1 MNHEY, CDR2 SMNVEV (reference sequence). In DNA form, the CDR3 reads TGTGCCAGCAGTGCCCCGGGACAGGGCCAAGAGACCCAGTACTTC. It is translated as CASSAPGQGQETQYF.

This chain joins TRBV4-2 and TRBJ1-3; D not certain. V dropped 0 bases and J dropped 0 bases, with 6 bases sitting between them. The germline V gene has CDR1 LGHNA and CDR2 YNFKEQ. The CDR3 covers 15 residues. The CDR3 DNA reads as TGTGCCAGCAGCCAAGATGCGGTCTCTGGAAACACCATATATTTT. As protein: CASSQDAVSGNTIYF.

A few counts support this clone. CDR3 nucleotides: TGTGCCAGCTCACCGGGACGGCGGGACTACGAGCAGTACTTC. It codes for CASSPGRRDYEQYF. V usage is TRBV18 and J usage is TRBJ2-7, with D possibly TRBD2 on 6 matching bases. Trimming pared 3 bases from V and 3 bases from J, leaving 12 bases between. Germline V gene lookup returns CDR1 KGHSH and CDR2 LQKENI. The CDR3 runs to 14 residues.

Details on this clone: The sample contains more than one DNA sequence encoding this CDR3. V and J are TRBV6-5 and TRBJ1-2, with 8 positions matching TRBD1. From germline, CDR1 is MNHEY and CDR2 SVGAGI. The CDR3 consists of 14 residues. With 0 bases clipped from V and 5 bases from J, the junction kept 2 bases outside the gene matches. The CDR3 protein is CASSYSRQGYGYTF. In nucleotides, the CDR3 is TGTGCCAGCAGTTACTCCCGACAGGGGTATGGCTACACCTTC.

This chain connects TRBV29-1 to TRBJ1-2; no definite D call. CDR1 SQVTM and CDR2 ANQGSEA come from the germline V gene. V lost 7 bases and J 3 bases, leaving 12 bases between the germline ends. The CDR3 has 12 residues. In nucleotides, the CDR3 is TGCAGCGGTCGCACTGGAGACTATGGCTACACCTTC. Translation: CSGRTGDYGYTF.

This clone has a handful of counts. The V and J genes are TRBV5-1 and TRBJ2-1, with 10 bases fitting TRBD2. From germline, CDR1 is SGHRS and CDR2 YFSETQ. Losses at the gene ends were 1 base for V and 3 bases for J; bases not matched to a gene: 7. The CDR3 length is 17 residues. The CDR3 DNA is TGCGCCAGCAGCTTGACCTTAGCGGGAGGATACTACAATGAGCAGTTCTTC. Translating gives CASSLTLAGGYYNEQFF.

The V and J genes are TRBV19 and TRBJ1-2; 8 bases map to TRBD1. The CDR3 loop spans 12 amino acids. Germline values: CDR1 LNHDA, CDR2 SQIVND (reference sequence). V dropped 5 bases and J dropped 8; count of bases not matched to a gene: 4. Here the CDR3 reads CASSSSGGGYTF. In DNA, the CDR3 is TGTGCCAGTAGTTCGTCAGGGGGCGGCTACACCTTC.

This clone was observed a handful of times. This chain links TRBV6-1 with TRBJ1-5; 11 bases match TRBD1. Germline V gene sequence: CDR1 MNHNS, CDR2 SASEGT. The CDR3 length is 15 residues. V shed 5 bases and J 7 bases; nucleotides not matched to a gene: 7. The CDR3 spells CASSPGQGVGQPQHF. As DNA, the CDR3 is TGTGCCAGCAGTCCGGGACAGGGGGTCGGGCAGCCCCAGCATTTT.

This clone was observed a handful of times. The gene calls are TRBV27 and TRBJ2-1, with 15 bases fitting TRBD2. Looked up from germline, CDR1 is MNHEY and CDR2 is SMNVEV (reference sequence). The CDR3 runs 15 residues. V was clipped by 7 bases and J by 5 bases; unmatched bases: 3. The CDR3: CASKGLAGGDNEQFF. DNA for the CDR3: TGTGCCAGCAAAGGACTAGCGGGAGGGGACAATGAGCAGTTCTTC.

This clone was seen more than once but under ten times. J is TRBJ2-1 and V is TRBV2, with 10 nucleotides matching TRBD2. V shed 1 base and J 7 bases; nucleotides not matched to a gene: 4. Germline loops: CDR1 SNHLY, CDR2 FYNNEI. This CDR3 is 15 amino acids long. This CDR3 reads CASSEGLAGINEQFF. CDR3 nucleotides: TGTGCCAGCAGTGAAGGACTAGCGGGCATAAATGAGCAGTTCTTC.

This clone was seen a few times. The chain couples TRBV29-1 to TRBJ2-7, with TRBD1 as a possible D gene (5 bases). CDR1 is SQVTM and CDR2 is ANQGSEA in the germline V gene. CDR3 length: 13 residues. V shed 6 bases and J shed 3 bases, with 15 bases lying between them. CDR3 amino acids: CSVGQGLDYEQYF. DNA for the CDR3: TGCAGCGTGGGGCAGGGATTGGACTACGAGCAGTACTTC.

This clone was counted only a few times. This sequence joins TRBV7-9 and TRBJ2-7; TRBD1 might be the D (6 bases). Germline loops: CDR1 SEHNR, CDR2 FQNEAQ (reference sequence). The CDR3 has 14 residues. The V end lost 5 bases, the J end lost 6 bases, and 17 bases lay between the germline ends. The CDR3 coding sequence is TGTGCCAGCAGCACACAGGGTTCGACCTCCGAGCAGTACTTC. Translated, it gives CASSTQGSTSEQYF.

V gene TRBV29-1 combines with J gene TRBJ2-5; TRBD1 matches 7 bases. The J call could be wrong; TRBJ2-7 is a better fit for the DNA end. The CDR3 length is 12 residues. Germline-derived CDR1 and CDR2 are SQVTM and ANQGSEA. The chain's CDR3 is CSVAGQFYEQYF. CDR3 nucleotides: TGCAGCGTTGCGGGACAGTTCTACGAGCAGTACTTC.

This clone was recorded a few times. The chain uses TRBV7-9 and TRBJ1-2, with unresolved D. CDR3 length: 14 residues. The V gene lost 5 bases and the J gene lost 4 bases, with 14 bases spanning the gap. The germline gives CDR1 SEHNR, CDR2 FQNEAQ (reference sequence). This chain's CDR3 is CASSRPEIVYGYTF. The CDR3, as DNA: TGTGCCAGCAGCCGCCCTGAGATAGTCTATGGCTACACCTTC.

V and J are TRBV27 and TRBJ2-5, with 8 bases aligning to TRBD1. V shed 10 bases and J 5 bases; nucleotides not matched to a gene: 18. The CDR3 contains 16 residues. Germline CDR1 reads MNHEY; CDR2 reads SMNVEV (reference sequence). CDR3 bases: TGTGCCACCTCTCAGGGGGCTAGCGCGGTGGAGGAGACCCAGTACTTC. This encodes CATSQGASAVEETQYF.

This chain connects TRBV7-9 to TRBJ1-2; possibly TRBD1 for D (5 bases). Trimming took off 4 bases at V and 4 bases at J, with 13 bases between the two ends. Germline CDR1 reads SEHNR; CDR2 reads FQNEAQ (reference sequence). CDR3 length: 14 amino acids. The CDR3 coding sequence is TGTGCCAGCAGCTGGGAGGCAGGGATCTATGGCTACACCTTC. Translated: CASSWEAGIYGYTF.

This clone showed up just a few times. This sequence joins TRBV27 and TRBJ2-6; 7 nucleotides match TRBD1. Looked up from germline, CDR1 is MNHEY and CDR2 is SMNVEV (reference sequence). The CDR3 totals 19 residues. V was pared by 2 bases and J by 0 bases, with 10 bases of the junction left unmatched. The CDR3 reads CASSLQGDSESSGANVLTF. CDR3 coding DNA: TGTGCCAGCAGTTTACAGGGGGACAGCGAGAGCTCTGGGGCCAACGTCCTGACTTTC.

The rearrangement joins TRBV7-6 to TRBJ2-6; D may be TRBD2 (5 bases). Trimming stripped 3 bases from V and 3 bases from J, with 9 bases between. Germline V gene lookup returns CDR1 SGHVS and CDR2 FNYEAQ. This CDR3 spans 15 amino acids. Here the CDR3 reads CASSFLRGGANVLTF. CDR3 sequence (DNA): TGTGCCAGCAGCTTTCTCCGGGGTGGGGCCAACGTCCTGACTTTC.